These T cell receptor beta chains were read from a single sample in a study of control samples from healthy donors and cancer patients. The assay was immunoSEQ multiplex PCR, and TCRdb's table has in-frame clones only and misses some. This table has about 150,000 clones, roughly 92% appearing once. The sample comprised blood. The source of these receptors is a man aged 50-60 years in good health. CDR3s include the opening cysteine and the closing phenylalanine or tryptophan. The order of the fields is clone size, CDR3 length, J gene, V gene, D gene, CDR3 protein, CDR3 DNA. D genes are given only for firm matches. Clone size is stated in some rows and not others, as once, few, many or a class when expanded.

few | 14 | TRBJ2-7 | TRBV5-1 | . | CASSLIGSSYEQYF | TGCGCCAGCAGCTTAATCGGGTCGTCCTACGAGCAGTACTTC
. | 15 | TRBJ2-7 | TRBV4-1 | TRBD2 | CASRATSGSLYEQYF | TGCGCCAGCAGGGCGACTAGCGGGAGTCTCTACGAGCAGTACTTC
once | 15 | TRBJ2-7 | TRBV6-5 | . | CASSKWQGSSYEQYF | TGTGCCAGCAGCAAGTGGCAGGGGTCCTCCTACGAGCAGTACTTC
. | 15 | TRBJ2-7 | TRBV21-1 | . | CASSKETSGADEQYF | TGTGCCAGCAGCAAAGAGACTAGCGGGGCCGACGAGCAGTACTTC
few | 13 | TRBJ1-1 | TRBV12-3/TRBV12-4 | . | CASSLWMNTEAFF | TGTGCCAGCAGTTTATGGATGAACACTGAAGCTTTCTTT
. | 15 | TRBJ1-4 | TRBV5-1 | . | CASSLGQRTNEKLFF | TGCGCCAGCAGCTTGGGACAGAGGACTAATGAAAAACTGTTTTTT
. | 15 | TRBJ1-2 | TRBV2 | . | CASSAREGAASGYTF | TGTGCCAGCAGTGCCCGAGAGGGTGCGGCTTCCGGCTACACCTTC
few | 12 | TRBJ1-5 | TRBV7-9 | . | CASSSGLMPQHF | TGTGCCAGCTCCTCGGGCCTCATGCCCCAGCATTTT
. | 15 | TRBJ1-1 | TRBV5-1 | TRBD1 | CASSPGTGSGTEAFF | TGCGCCAGCAGCCCGGGGACAGGGTCGGGCACTGAAGCTTTCTTT
. | 12 | TRBJ2-7 | TRBV6-8 | . | CASSQTGYEQYF | TGTGCCAGCAGTCAGACAGGCTACGAGCAGTACTTC
. | 16 | TRBJ2-1 | TRBV28 | . | CASSSEISLSYNEQFF | TGTGCCAGCAGTTCCGAAATTAGCCTGTCTTACAATGAGCAGTTCTTC
. | 13 | TRBJ1-2 | TRBV6-5 | . | CASRLDPNYGYTF | TGTGCCAGCAGGCTGGACCCAAACTATGGCTACACCTTC
. | 12 | TRBJ2-7 | TRBV18 | . | CASSGQGSEQYF | TGTGCCAGCTCAGGGCAGGGCTCCGAGCAGTACTTC
. | 14 | TRBJ1-5 | TRBV30 | . | CAWQTGSNSQPQHF | TGTGCCTGGCAAACCGGGTCCAACTCTCAGCCCCAGCATTTT
few | 16 | TRBJ2-1 | TRBV11-3 | TRBD2 | CASSPPGLAAYNEQFF | TGTGCCAGCAGCCCCCCAGGACTAGCAGCGTACAATGAGCAGTTCTTC
. | 17 | TRBJ2-1 | TRBV28 | . | CASSAPGAGASYNEQFF | TGTGCCAGCAGCGCCCCGGGGGCGGGAGCTTCCTACAATGAGCAGTTCTTC
. | 15 | TRBJ1-4 | TRBV5-6 | . | CASSWTHATNEKLFF | TGTGCCAGCAGTTGGACACACGCAACTAATGAAAAACTGTTTTTT
. | 14 | TRBJ2-6 | TRBV2 | TRBD1 | CASGDRAGANVLTF | TGTGCCAGCGGGGACAGGGCTGGGGCCAACGTCCTGACTTTC
. | 15 | TRBJ1-2 | TRBV18 | TRBD1 | CASSPGTDANYGYTF | TGTGCCAGCTCACCAGGGACAGATGCTAACTATGGCTACACCTTC
. | 16 | TRBJ2-3 | TRBV5-3 | . | CARSLGVHSSTDTQYF | TGTGCCAGAAGCTTGGGGGTTCATTCTAGCACAGATACGCAGTATTTT
. | 17 | TRBJ2-3 | TRBV27 | TRBD2 | CASSTGLAELYTDTQYF | TGTGCCAGCAGTACGGGACTAGCGGAACTATACACAGATACGCAGTATTTT
. | 11 | TRBJ2-3 | TRBV10-3 | . | CAINGGDTQYF | TGTGCCATCAACGGCGGGGATACGCAGTATTTT
. | 17 | TRBJ2-1 | TRBV18 | TRBD2 | CASSPSPGTSGRNEQFF | TGTGCCAGCTCACCATCTCCGGGGACTAGCGGGAGAAATGAGCAGTTCTTC
. | 13 | TRBJ1-2 | TRBV3-1/TRBV3-2 | . | CASSPTTNYGYTF | TGTGCCAGCAGCCCGACAACAAACTATGGCTACACCTTC
. | 16 | TRBJ2-2 | TRBV5-1 | . | CASSLVGGIGTGELFF | TGCGCCAGCAGCTTGGTCGGCGGGATCGGTACCGGGGAGCTGTTTTTT
. | 13 | TRBJ1-2 | TRBV28 | . | CASGNTPNYGYTF | TGTGCCAGCGGAAATACCCCAAACTATGGCTACACCTTC
. | 15 | TRBJ2-3 | TRBV2 | TRBD2 | CASKGGRARTDTQYF | TGTGCCAGCAAGGGCGGGAGGGCCCGCACAGATACGCAGTATTTT
. | 15 | TRBJ2-3 | TRBV11-1 | . | CASSGSGRSGDTQYF | TGTGCCAGCAGCGGCTCGGGCCGATCGGGAGATACGCAGTATTTT
. | 16 | TRBJ2-7 | TRBV18 | . | CASSPPARGRTYEQYF | TGTGCCAGCTCACCACCGGCGAGGGGACGGACCTACGAGCAGTACTTC
. | 16 | TRBJ1-2 | TRBV18 | TRBD1 | CASSPSGQGANYGYTF | TGTGCCAGCTCACCATCAGGACAGGGGGCGAACTATGGCTACACCTTC
. | 14 | TRBJ2-4 | TRBV28 | . | CASSSSNRAVIQYF | TGTGCCAGCAGTTCATCGAACAGGGCGGTCATTCAGTACTTC
. | 16 | TRBJ1-6 | TRBV18 | . | CASSLSALTYNSPLHF | TGTGCCAGCTCACTTTCGGCCCTCACCTATAATTCACCCCTCCACTTT
. | 15 | TRBJ2-1 | TRBV19 | . | CASRTGRGPYNEQFF | TGTGCCAGCCGGACAGGGAGGGGACCCTACAATGAGCAGTTCTTC
. | 14 | TRBJ2-2 | TRBV10-3 | . | CAISGSGNTGELFF | TGTGCCATCAGTGGGTCAGGGAACACCGGGGAGCTGTTTTTT
. | 15 | TRBJ2-6 | TRBV6-1 | . | CASSDQSSGANVLTF | TGTGCCAGCAGTGATCAAAGCTCTGGGGCCAACGTCCTGACTTTC
. | 14 | TRBJ2-4 | TRBV5-1 | . | CASSPTDAKNIQYF | TGCGCCAGCAGCCCCACAGATGCCAAAAACATTCAGTACTTC
. | 17 | TRBJ2-1 | TRBV10-3 | TRBD2 | CAISARELTSAYNEQFF | TGTGCCATCAGCGCAAGAGAATTGACTAGCGCCTACAATGAGCAGTTCTTC
. | 15 | TRBJ2-3 | TRBV10-1 | TRBD2 | CASSEPGLAVDTQYF | TGCGCCAGCAGTGAACCGGGACTAGCGGTAGATACGCAGTATTTT
. | 13 | TRBJ2-7 | TRBV13 | . | CASSYGTSYEQYF | TGTGCCAGCAGCTACGGGACCTCCTACGAGCAGTACTTC
. | 16 | TRBJ1-6 | TRBV7-8 | . | CASSFNGYRGKSPLHF | TGTGCCAGCAGCTTTAATGGGTACCGGGGGAAGTCACCCCTCCACTTT
. | 13 | TRBJ2-7 | TRBV10-3 | TRBD1 | CAIQTGTEYEQYF | TGTGCCATACAGACCGGGACAGAGTACGAGCAGTACTTC
. | 13 | TRBJ2-7 | TRBV7-9 | . | CASSLAGGHEQYF | TGTGCCAGCAGCTTAGCGGGGGGGCACGAGCAGTACTTC
. | 15 | TRBJ2-1 | TRBV2 | TRBD1 | CASSSDRGLYNEQFF | TGTGCCAGCAGTTCGGACAGGGGGCTCTACAATGAGCAGTTCTTC
. | 15 | TRBJ1-1 | TRBV27 | TRBD1 | CASSLHGQGNTEAFF | TGTGCCAGCAGTTTACACGGACAGGGGAACACTGAAGCTTTCTTT
. | 12 | TRBJ2-7 | TRBV7-3 | . | CASSLLGGEQYF | TGTGCCAGCAGCTTATTGGGGGGAGAGCAGTACTTC